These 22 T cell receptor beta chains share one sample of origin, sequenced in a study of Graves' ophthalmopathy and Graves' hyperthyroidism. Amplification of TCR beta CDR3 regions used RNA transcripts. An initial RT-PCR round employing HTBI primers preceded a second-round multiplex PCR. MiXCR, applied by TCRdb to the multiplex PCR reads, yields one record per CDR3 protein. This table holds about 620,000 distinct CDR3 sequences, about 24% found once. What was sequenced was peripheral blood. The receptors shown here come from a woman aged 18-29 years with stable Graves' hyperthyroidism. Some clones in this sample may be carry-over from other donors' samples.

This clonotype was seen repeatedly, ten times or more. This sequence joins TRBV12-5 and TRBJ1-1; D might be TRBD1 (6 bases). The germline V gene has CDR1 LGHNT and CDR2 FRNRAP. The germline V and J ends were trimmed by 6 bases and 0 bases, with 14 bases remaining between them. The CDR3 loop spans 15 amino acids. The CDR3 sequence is CASGPRGGVNTEAFF. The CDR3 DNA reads TGTGCTAGTGGCCCCCGAGGGGGAGTGAACACTGAAGCTTTCTTT.

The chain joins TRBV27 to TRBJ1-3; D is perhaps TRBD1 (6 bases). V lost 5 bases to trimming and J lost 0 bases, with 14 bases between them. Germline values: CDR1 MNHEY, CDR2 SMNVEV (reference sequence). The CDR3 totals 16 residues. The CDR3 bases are TGTGCCAGCAGTCTAACAGGGTCCTACTCTGGAAACACCATATATTTT. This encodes CASSLTGSYSGNTIYF.

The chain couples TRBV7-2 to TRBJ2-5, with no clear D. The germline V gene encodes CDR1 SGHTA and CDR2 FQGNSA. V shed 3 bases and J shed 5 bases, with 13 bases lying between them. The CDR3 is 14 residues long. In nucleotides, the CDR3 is TGTGCCAGCAGCTTGGCTTCAGGTGCGGAGACCCAGTACTTC. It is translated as CASSLASGAETQYF.

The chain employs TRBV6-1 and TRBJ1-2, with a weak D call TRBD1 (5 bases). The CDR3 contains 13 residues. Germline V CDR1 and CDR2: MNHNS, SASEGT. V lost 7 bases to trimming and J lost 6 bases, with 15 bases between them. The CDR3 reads CASTETRDDGYTF. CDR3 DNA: TGTGCCAGCACCGAAACCAGGGATGATGGCTACACCTTC.

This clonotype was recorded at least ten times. The CDR3 coding sequence is TGCAGCGTACCGGGACAGGGAGCGGAGGGCTACACCTTC. Residues: CSVPGQGAEGYTF. This sequence joins TRBV29-1 and TRBJ1-2; 9 bases are a match to TRBD1. Germline values: CDR1 SQVTM, CDR2 ANQGSEA. V dropped 6 bases and J dropped 8; count of bases not matched to a gene: 10. The CDR3 has 13 residues.

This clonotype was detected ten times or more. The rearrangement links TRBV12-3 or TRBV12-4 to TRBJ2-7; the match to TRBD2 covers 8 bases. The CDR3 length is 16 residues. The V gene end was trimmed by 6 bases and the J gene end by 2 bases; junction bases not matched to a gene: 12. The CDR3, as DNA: TGTGCCAGCAGCCCCGGGCTAGCGGGTAATGCCTACGAGCAGTACTTC. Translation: CASSPGLAGNAYEQYF.

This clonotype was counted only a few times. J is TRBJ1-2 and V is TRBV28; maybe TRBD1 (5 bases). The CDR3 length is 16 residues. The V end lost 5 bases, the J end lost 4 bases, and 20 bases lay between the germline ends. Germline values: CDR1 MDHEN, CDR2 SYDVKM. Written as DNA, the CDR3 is TGTGCCAGCAGTCCCCGAGGGGACGGCTTCGGCTATGGCTACACCTTC. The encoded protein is CASSPRGDGFGYGYTF.

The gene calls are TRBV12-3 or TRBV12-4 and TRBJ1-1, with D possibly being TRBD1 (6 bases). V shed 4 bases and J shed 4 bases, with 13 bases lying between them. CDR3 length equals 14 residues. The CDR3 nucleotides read TGTGCCAGCAGTTCACCAGGGGAAGGCACTGAAGCTTTCTTT. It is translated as CASSSPGEGTEAFF.

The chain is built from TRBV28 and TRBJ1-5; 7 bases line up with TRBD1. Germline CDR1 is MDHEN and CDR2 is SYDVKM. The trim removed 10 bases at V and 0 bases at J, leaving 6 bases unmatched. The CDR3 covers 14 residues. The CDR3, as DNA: TGTGCCAACTCAGAGGGGGCTAGCAATCAGCCCCAGCATTTT. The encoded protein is CANSEGASNQPQHF.

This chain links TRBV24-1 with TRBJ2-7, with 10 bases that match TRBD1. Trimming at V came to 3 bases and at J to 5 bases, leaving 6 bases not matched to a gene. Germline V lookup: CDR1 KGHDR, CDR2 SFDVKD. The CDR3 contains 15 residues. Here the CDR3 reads CATSDPAGQGDEQYF. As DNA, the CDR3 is TGTGCCACCAGTGATCCCGCCGGACAGGGGGACGAGCAGTACTTC.

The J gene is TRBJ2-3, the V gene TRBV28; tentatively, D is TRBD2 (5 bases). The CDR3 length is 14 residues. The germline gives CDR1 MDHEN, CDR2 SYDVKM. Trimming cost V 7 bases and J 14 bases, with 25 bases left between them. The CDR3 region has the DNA TGTGCCAGCACCCCGGCGTTCGGCGGGCCCTCCCGGTATTTT. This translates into CASTPAFGGPSRYF.

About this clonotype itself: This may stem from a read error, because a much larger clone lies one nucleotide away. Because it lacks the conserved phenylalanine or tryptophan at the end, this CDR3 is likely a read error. This chain's CDR3 is CASWTGRNGYTY. CDR3 DNA sequence: TGTGCCAGCTGGACGGGGAGGAATGGCTACACCTAC. J is TRBJ1-2 and V is TRBV6-1, with no clear D. Trimming took 8 bases from V and 6 from J, leaving 13 bases between them. The CDR3 spans 12 residues. The germline V gene has CDR1 MNHNS and CDR2 SASEGT.

DNA of the CDR3: TGCGCCAGCAGCCAACTTTACTCCAGGCCCTTCTACGAGCAGTACTTC. The encoded protein is CASSQLYSRPFYEQYF. The gene calls are TRBV4-3 and TRBJ2-7; no clear D. Germline loops: CDR1 LGHNA, CDR2 YSLEER. This CDR3 spans 16 amino acids. With 2 bases removed from V and 3 bases from J, the gap between germline ends came to 17 bases.

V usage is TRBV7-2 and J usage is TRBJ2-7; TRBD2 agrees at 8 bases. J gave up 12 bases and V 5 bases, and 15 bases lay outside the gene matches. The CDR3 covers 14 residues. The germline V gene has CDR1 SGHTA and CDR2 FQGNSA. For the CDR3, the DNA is TGTGCCAGCAGCGTAAATTCCGGGACTAGAGGCTTGTACTTC. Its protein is CASSVNSGTRGLYF.

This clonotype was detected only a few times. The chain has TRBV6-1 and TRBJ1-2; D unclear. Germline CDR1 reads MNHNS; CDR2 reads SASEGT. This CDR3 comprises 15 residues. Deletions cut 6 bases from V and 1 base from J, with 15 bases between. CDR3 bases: TGTGCCAGCAGCCCGACGGGGTGGGATAACTATGGCTACACCTTC. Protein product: CASSPTGWDNYGYTF.

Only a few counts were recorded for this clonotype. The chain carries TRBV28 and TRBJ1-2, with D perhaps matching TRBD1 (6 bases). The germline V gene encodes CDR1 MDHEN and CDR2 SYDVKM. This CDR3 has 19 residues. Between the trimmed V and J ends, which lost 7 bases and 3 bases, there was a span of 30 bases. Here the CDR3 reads CASTLEAQGNTWWDYGYTF. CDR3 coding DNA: TGTGCCAGCACCTTGGAGGCTCAGGGGAACACTTGGTGGGACTATGGCTACACCTTC.

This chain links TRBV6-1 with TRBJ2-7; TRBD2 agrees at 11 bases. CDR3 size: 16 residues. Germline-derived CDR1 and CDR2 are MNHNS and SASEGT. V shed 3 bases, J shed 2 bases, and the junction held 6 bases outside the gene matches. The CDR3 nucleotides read TGTGCCAGCAGTGAGGGACTAGCGGCAGTACCCTACGAGCAGTACTTC. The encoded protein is CASSEGLAAVPYEQYF.

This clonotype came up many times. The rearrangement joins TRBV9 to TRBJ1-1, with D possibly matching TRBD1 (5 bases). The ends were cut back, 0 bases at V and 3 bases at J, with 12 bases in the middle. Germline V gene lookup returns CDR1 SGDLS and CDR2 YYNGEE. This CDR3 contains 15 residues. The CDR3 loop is CASSVGPGRDTEAFF. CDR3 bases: TGTGCCAGCAGCGTAGGGCCAGGGAGAGACACTGAAGCTTTCTTT.

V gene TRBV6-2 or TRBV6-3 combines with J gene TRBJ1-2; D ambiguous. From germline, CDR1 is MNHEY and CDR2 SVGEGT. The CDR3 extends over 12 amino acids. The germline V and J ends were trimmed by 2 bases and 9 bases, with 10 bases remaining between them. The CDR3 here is CASSYAEGSYTF. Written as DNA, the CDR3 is TGTGCCAGCAGTTACGCTGAGGGTAGCTACACCTTC.

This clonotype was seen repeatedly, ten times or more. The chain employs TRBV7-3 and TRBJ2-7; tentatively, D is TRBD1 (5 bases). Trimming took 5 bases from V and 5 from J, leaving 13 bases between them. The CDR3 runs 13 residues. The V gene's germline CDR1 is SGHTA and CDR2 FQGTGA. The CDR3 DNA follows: TGTGCCAGCAGCGAAGTTTGGGGCGACGAGCAGTACTTC. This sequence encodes CASSEVWGDEQYF.

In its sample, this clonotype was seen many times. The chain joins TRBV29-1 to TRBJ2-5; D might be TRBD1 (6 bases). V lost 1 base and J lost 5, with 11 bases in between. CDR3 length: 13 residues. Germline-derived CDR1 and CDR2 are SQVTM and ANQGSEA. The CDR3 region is CSVEAGQLETQYF. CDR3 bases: TGCAGCGTTGAAGCGGGACAACTGGAGACCCAGTACTTC.

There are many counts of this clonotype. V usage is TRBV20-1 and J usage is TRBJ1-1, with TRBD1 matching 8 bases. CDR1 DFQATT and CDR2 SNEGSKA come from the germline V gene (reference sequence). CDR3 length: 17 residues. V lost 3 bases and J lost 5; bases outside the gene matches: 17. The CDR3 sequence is CSAREWGSQGGRTEAFF. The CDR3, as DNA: TGCAGTGCTAGGGAATGGGGTTCACAGGGGGGGAGAACTGAAGCTTTCTTT.